These 8 T cell receptor beta chains came from one sample sequenced in a study of shared clonotypes between healthy human individuals. The data were produced by immunoSEQ multiplex PCR, yet TCRdb's version contains in-frame clones alone and is incomplete. The repertoire consists of some 490,000 clones, with approximately 84% occurring once and the leading ten covering roughly 13%. Material for sequencing was PBMCs. The receptors shown here come from a woman aged 40 to 55 in good health. Some clones in this sample may be carry-over from other donors' samples.

The J gene is TRBJ2-1, the V gene TRBV5-1, with 9 bases identical to TRBD2. This CDR3 region has 16 residues. V trimming: 4 bases; J trimming: 4 bases; junction bases outside the gene matches: 9. Germline lookup yields CDR1 SGHRS and CDR2 YFSETQ. The CDR3 sequence is CASSPTSGDTYNEQFF. The CDR3 coding sequence is TGCGCCAGCAGCCCGACTAGCGGAGATACATACAATGAGCAGTTCTTC.

Comments on this clone: A far larger clone is one base from this, pointing to a likely read error. This chain connects TRBV29-1 to TRBJ2-5; 8 bases fit TRBD1. The DNA end favors TRBJ2-7, so the J call may be wrong. The CDR3 has 14 amino acids. CDR1 and CDR2 from the germline V gene are SQVTM and ANQGSEA. CDR3 sequence reads: CSVEGYRGIYEQYF. In DNA form, the CDR3 reads TGCAGCGTTGAAGGGTACAGGGGGATCTACGAGCAGTACTTC.

On this clone: It differs at one base from a far larger clone, so likely a read error. Other nucleotide sequences from this sample produce the same CDR3. V and J are TRBV30 and TRBJ2-7; maybe TRBD2 (5 bases). This CDR3 has 13 amino acids. Germline V lookup: CDR1 GTSNPN, CDR2 SVGIG (reference sequence). The CDR3 DNA reads TGTGCATGGAGTGTCCCGGAGGCCTACGAGCAGTACTTC. It codes for CAWSVPEAYEQYF.

The chain has TRBV6-5 and TRBJ1-2; 7 bases are shared with TRBD1. CDR3 size: 15 residues. J was trimmed by 6 bases and V by 2 bases; bases with no gene match: 9. CDR1 and CDR2 from the germline V gene are MNHEY and SVGAGI. The CDR3 sequence is CASSYATGSGNGYTF. The CDR3 DNA sequence: TGTGCCAGCAGTTACGCGACAGGGTCAGGAAATGGCTACACCTTC.

The chain uses TRBV4-1 and TRBJ2-7; D uncertain. CDR3 length: 12 amino acids. The V and J ends lost 0 bases and 5 bases respectively, with 5 bases between them. In germline, CDR1 is MGHRA, CDR2 YSYEKL. This CDR3 is CASSQDRNEQYF. The CDR3 DNA reads TGCGCCAGCAGCCAAGATAGGAACGAGCAGTACTTC.

This clone has just one count. J is TRBJ1-1 and V is TRBV15; no clear D. The CDR3 consists of 13 residues. CDR1 and CDR2 from the germline V gene are LNHNV and YYDKDF (reference sequence). V lost 3 bases, J lost 2 bases, and 7 bases lay in between. The chain's CDR3 is CATSRTSNTEAFF. The CDR3 DNA reads as TGTGCCACCAGCAGGACAAGTAACACTGAAGCTTTCTTT.

The count of this clone is one. Additional DNA sequences in this sample encode the identical CDR3. V usage is TRBV9 and J usage is TRBJ2-1; D is unclear. Germline assignment: CDR1 SGDLS and CDR2 YYNGEE. Trimming removed 0 bases at V and 0 bases at J, with 4 bases between. The CDR3 length is 14 residues. The DNA of the CDR3 is TGTGCCAGCAGCGTAGGAAGCTCCTACAATGAGCAGTTCTTC. Its protein product is CASSVGSSYNEQFF. Complete variable domain (other parts from reference TRBV9 and TRBJ2-1): DSGVTQTPKHLITATGQRVTLRCSPRSGDLSVYWYQQSLDQGLQFLIQYYNGEERAKGNILERFSAQQFPDLHSELNLSSLELGDSALYFCASSVGSSYNEQFFGPGTRLTVL.

The chain links TRBV6-5 to TRBJ2-5; D is ambiguous. CDR1 is MNHEY and CDR2 is SVGAGI in the germline V gene. Trimming removed 0 bases from V and 5 bases from J, with 7 bases in between. This CDR3 contains 13 residues. The CDR3 sequence is CASSYSSLETQYF. The CDR3 bases are TGTGCCAGCAGTTACTCTAGTCTGGAGACCCAGTACTTC.